Given below is one T cell receptor (beta chain) in context. No antigen is known for it. This clone may be a read error of a much larger clone one base away. Taken from cysteine to phenylalanine, the CDR3 has 16 residues. Just CDR3 DNA is preserved here, 48 bases in frame from base 1. Looking up the germline V gene yields CDR1 SGHVS and CDR2 FNYEAQ. The data are from a study of glioma-infiltrating T cells (dated by TCRdb to the mid-2010s). The study in broad terms: The study sequenced TCR alpha- and beta-chain repertoires from glioma tissue, from non-neoplastic brain tissue and from matched peripheral blood mononuclear cells. The paired cohort was made up of three low-grade glioma patients, about 8 primary glioblastoma patients and three non-glioma patients who contributed non-neoplastic brain tissue. To gauge divergence between tissue and blood T-cell populations, every tissue-infiltrating repertoire was compared against the peripheral blood repertoire from the same patient.

The iRepertoire nested amplicon-rescue multiplex PCR (arm-PCR) platform was used to amplify TCR alpha and beta CDR3 regions from RNA. For one-step reverse transcription and amplification, roughly 90-450 ng of tissue mRNA or PBMC total RNA was used as input. Following bead purification, Illumina adapters were added through a secondary multiplex PCR, and the libraries were then gel-purified between 200 and 400 bp. The libraries contained internal 6-nucleotide barcodes that were used for demultiplexing. The libraries were sequenced on an Illumina MiSeq using 2x220 or 2x250 nucleotide paired-end reads. As for how the authors treated the data: Paired reads were merged using FLASH 1.2.11 and were aligned to the GRCh37 human genome using BWA-MEM, after which TRA and TRB reads were extracted. For V and J assignment, an IMGT-derived reference of cassette sequences and CDR3 motifs that included pseudogenes was used. Reads were translated in three frames, and productive CDR3s were defined as those with a C...FGXG motif and no stop codons. Clonotypes were defined as unique combinations of V-J cassette pair and CDR3 amino acid sequence. Reads were filtered by Hamming distance, thresholded by each sample's sequence error rate in mapped regions. The public reads were quality trimmed at Q25 with fastp and then assembled into clones with MiXCR by TCRdb, keeping productive beta chains. Identical CDR3 protein sequences are pooled into one entry, listed with their most common genes and DNA. TCRdb, not the original authors, processed these V and J calls. In all, the sample holds 100,000 to 150,000 distinct CDR3 sequences, and approximately 25% of those were seen once. Roughly 15% of the sample is in the top ten clones.

General findings and caveats noted by the study authors: In non-neoplastic patients, VJ-independent divergence between tissue and blood fell below expectation, whereas in all gliomas, and especially in low-grade gliomas, the divergence rose above expectation. Very few CDR3 sequences were shared between tissue and blood, attributed to high CDR3 diversity and limited sampling. Group comparisons rested on small numbers: three non-neoplastic, three low-grade glioma and fewer than 10 glioblastoma patients.

The sequenced sample was glioma tissue, nonneoplastic brain tissue, or PBMCs (not recorded which). The sequence was collected from a human donor with low-grade glioma or glioblastoma, undergoing nonglioma brain surgery, or in good health (not recorded which). The rearrangement joined TRBV7-6 to TRBJ2-2; the D segment could be TRBD2, given 6 matching bases. The nucleotides are TGTGCCAGCAGCCCCCATTTAGCGGAGAACACCAGGGAGCTGTTTTTT. Its product reads: CASSPHLAENTRELFF.